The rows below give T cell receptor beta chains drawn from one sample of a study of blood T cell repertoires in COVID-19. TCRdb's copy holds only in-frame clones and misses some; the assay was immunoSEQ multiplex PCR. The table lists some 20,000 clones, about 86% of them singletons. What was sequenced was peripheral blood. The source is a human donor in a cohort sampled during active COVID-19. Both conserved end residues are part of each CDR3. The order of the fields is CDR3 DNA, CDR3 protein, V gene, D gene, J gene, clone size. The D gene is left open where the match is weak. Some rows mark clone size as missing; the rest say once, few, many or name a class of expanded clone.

CDR3 DNA: TGTGCCAGCGCAGGGGACGCCTACGAGCAGTACTTC; CDR3 protein: CASAGDAYEQYF; V gene: TRBV2; D gene: .; J gene: TRBJ2-7; clone size: .
CDR3 DNA: TGTGCCAGCAGTTTTGGGCTGGGCTACACCTTC; CDR3 protein: CASSFGLGYTF; V gene: TRBV12-3/TRBV12-4; D gene: .; J gene: TRBJ1-2; clone size: .
CDR3 DNA: TGCGCCAGCAGCCAAGATGGGCTTTATGGCTACACCTTC; CDR3 protein: CASSQDGLYGYTF; V gene: TRBV4-1; D gene: .; J gene: TRBJ1-2; clone size: .
CDR3 DNA: TGTGCCAGCAGTGCCTCTTCGGCGGGAAGATCCTACGAGCAGTACTTC; CDR3 protein: CASSASSAGRSYEQYF; V gene: TRBV2; D gene: .; J gene: TRBJ2-7; clone size: .
CDR3 DNA: TGTGCCAGCAGTTCAGGACTAGCGGGAGTCGGGGAGCTGTTTTTT; CDR3 protein: CASSSGLAGVGELFF; V gene: TRBV5-6; D gene: TRBD2; J gene: TRBJ2-2; clone size: .
CDR3 DNA: TGTGCCAGTAGTATACCCACGGCGGGAGATACGCAGTATTTT; CDR3 protein: CASSIPTAGDTQYF; V gene: TRBV19; D gene: .; J gene: TRBJ2-3; clone size: .
CDR3 DNA: TGTGCCACCAGTGACCCTAGACAGGGGGCCAATCAGCCCCAGCATTTT; CDR3 protein: CATSDPRQGANQPQHF; V gene: TRBV24-1; D gene: TRBD1; J gene: TRBJ1-5; clone size: .
CDR3 DNA: TGTGCCAGCAGCTCACAGGGCTACGAGCAGTACTTC; CDR3 protein: CASSSQGYEQYF; V gene: TRBV5-6; D gene: .; J gene: TRBJ2-7; clone size: .
CDR3 DNA: TGTGCCAGCAGTTTATTATCTCGACTAGCGGGAGGACCCGGGGAGCTGTTTTTT; CDR3 protein: CASSLLSRLAGGPGELFF; V gene: TRBV27; D gene: TRBD2; J gene: TRBJ2-2; clone size: .
CDR3 DNA: TGTGCCAGCAGCTTATACGGTTCTGGAAACACCATATATTTT; CDR3 protein: CASSLYGSGNTIYF; V gene: TRBV7-9; D gene: .; J gene: TRBJ1-3; clone size: once
CDR3 DNA: TGTGCCAGCAGCTACTCAACTAGGGGGCAAGAGACCCAGTACTTC; CDR3 protein: CASSYSTRGQETQYF; V gene: TRBV11-2; D gene: .; J gene: TRBJ2-5; clone size: .
CDR3 DNA: TGTGCCAGCAGTTACTCGGGGGACAGAGTCACCTACGAGCAGTACTTC; CDR3 protein: CASSYSGDRVTYEQYF; V gene: TRBV6-5; D gene: TRBD1; J gene: TRBJ2-7; clone size: .
CDR3 DNA: TGTGCCAGCAGCTCTCCGGGACACCCCTTAAAAATGGATTTT; CDR3 protein: CASSSPGHPLKMDF; V gene: TRBV7-9; D gene: .; J gene: TRBJ1-5; clone size: .
CDR3 DNA: TGTGCCAGCAGCTTCGGCAGGGGGTCCTACAATGAGCAGTTCTTC; CDR3 protein: CASSFGRGSYNEQFF; V gene: TRBV13; D gene: TRBD1; J gene: TRBJ2-1; clone size: .
CDR3 DNA: TGCGCCAGCAGTCAATCTAAAGGGGCGGGCACAGATACGCAGTATTTT; CDR3 protein: CASSQSKGAGTDTQYF; V gene: TRBV23-1; D gene: .; J gene: TRBJ2-3; clone size: .
CDR3 DNA: TGCAGCGTTGCCGGGAGGGAGGGGACAGATACGCAGTATTTT; CDR3 protein: CSVAGREGTDTQYF; V gene: TRBV29-1; D gene: TRBD2; J gene: TRBJ2-3; clone size: .
CDR3 DNA: TGTGCCAGCAGCCCGGACAGGGATGAGCAGTTCTTC; CDR3 protein: CASSPDRDEQFF; V gene: TRBV6-5; D gene: TRBD1; J gene: TRBJ2-1; clone size: .
CDR3 DNA: TGTGCCAGCAGCTCCACAGGGTACGAGCAGTACTTC; CDR3 protein: CASSSTGYEQYF; V gene: TRBV11-2; D gene: .; J gene: TRBJ2-7; clone size: .
CDR3 DNA: TGTGCCAGCAGCCCCGAGGGGGGGGCTGTCAATGGCTACACCTTC; CDR3 protein: CASSPEGGAVNGYTF; V gene: TRBV2; D gene: .; J gene: TRBJ1-2; clone size: few
CDR3 DNA: TGCGCCAGCAGCCCAAGAACGGGACTAGCGCAGAATGAGCAGTTCTTC; CDR3 protein: CASSPRTGLAQNEQFF; V gene: TRBV5-1; D gene: TRBD2; J gene: TRBJ2-1; clone size: .
CDR3 DNA: TGTGCCAGCAGCCCCGGAGCTTACAATGAGCAGTTCTTC; CDR3 protein: CASSPGAYNEQFF; V gene: TRBV13; D gene: .; J gene: TRBJ2-1; clone size: once
CDR3 DNA: TGTGCCAGCAGCGAAACCGGGACAGGAGTCAATGAGCAGTTCTTC; CDR3 protein: CASSETGTGVNEQFF; V gene: TRBV7-9; D gene: TRBD1; J gene: TRBJ2-1; clone size: .
CDR3 DNA: TGTGCCAGCAGCTGGACAGGTAGCCAAGAGACCCAGTACTTC; CDR3 protein: CASSWTGSQETQYF; V gene: TRBV4-2; D gene: TRBD1; J gene: TRBJ2-5; clone size: .
CDR3 DNA: TGTGCCAGCTCCTCAAGTCCGACGGACACTGAGACCCAGTACTTC; CDR3 protein: CASSSSPTDTETQYF; V gene: TRBV9; D gene: .; J gene: TRBJ2-5; clone size: .
CDR3 DNA: TGTGCCAGCAGCAAAGACAGGGTAGGGTACAATGAGCAGTTCTTC; CDR3 protein: CASSKDRVGYNEQFF; V gene: TRBV6-5; D gene: TRBD1; J gene: TRBJ2-1; clone size: .
CDR3 DNA: TGTGCCAGCAGGGATAGCGGCTACAGCTCCTACAATGAGCAGTTCTTC; CDR3 protein: CASRDSGYSSYNEQFF; V gene: TRBV2; D gene: .; J gene: TRBJ2-1; clone size: .
CDR3 DNA: TGTGCCAGCCAACAGACCCCGGCTAGCACAGATACGCAGTATTTT; CDR3 protein: CASQQTPASTDTQYF; V gene: TRBV6-6; D gene: .; J gene: TRBJ2-3; clone size: .
CDR3 DNA: TGTGCCAGCAGCCGACCCACAGGGGTGTATGGTCGTGGCACTGAAGCTTTCTTT; CDR3 protein: CASSRPTGVYGRGTEAFF; V gene: TRBV28; D gene: TRBD1; J gene: TRBJ1-1; clone size: .